Shown below are 32 T cell receptor beta chains from a single sample sequenced in a study of T cells in localized non-small cell lung cancer. Produced via immunoSEQ multiplex PCR; TCRdb's table is partial and in-frame only. In the table there are tens of thousands of clones, 90% of which are singletons. Sequenced material: peripheral blood, taken before any cancer treatment. These receptors all come from a man aged 40 to 75 with stage I lung adenocarcinoma.

The chain couples TRBV4-1 to TRBJ1-3, with D unresolved. CDR3 size: 14 residues. Germline-derived CDR1 and CDR2 are MGHRA and YSYEKL. The V gene lost 4 bases and the J gene lost 0 bases, with 7 bases spanning the gap. In DNA form, the CDR3 reads TGCGCCAGCAGCCCGCACAACTCTGGAAACACCATATATTTT. Translated, it gives CASSPHNSGNTIYF.

This clone was seen a few times. This CDR3 is also generated by other DNA sequences in the sample. The V call is TRBV9, the J call TRBJ2-5; either TRBD1 or TRBD2 may fit D (6 bases each). Per germline, CDR1 SGDLS and CDR2 YYNGEE. This CDR3 has 14 residues. The V and J ends lost 0 bases and 5 bases respectively, with 11 bases between them. CDR3 in DNA: TGTGCCAGCAGCGTAGAGGGGGGTTGGGAGACCCAGTACTTC. Translating gives CASSVEGGWETQYF.

This clone was observed once. The CDR3 here is CASSMGGGPSNQPQHF. CDR3 DNA sequence: TGTGCCAGCAGCATGGGCGGGGGTCCGAGCAATCAGCCCCAGCATTTT. The V gene is TRBV5-5, the J gene TRBJ1-5, with a possible D match to TRBD1 (5 bases). The germline gives CDR1 SGHKS, CDR2 YYEKEE (reference sequence). CDR3 length: 16 residues. Between the trimmed V and J ends, which lost 4 bases and 1 base, there was a span of 15 bases.

The rearrangement links TRBV5-1 to TRBJ2-5; D remains unclear. The V gene's germline CDR1 is SGHRS and CDR2 YFSETQ. The CDR3 is 12 residues long. Between the trimmed V and J ends, which lost 1 base and 5 bases, there was a span of 6 bases. CDR3 loop: CASSLRVETQYF. CDR3 nucleotides: TGCGCCAGCAGCTTGAGGGTGGAGACCCAGTACTTC.

This clone was counted between two and nine times. The chain links TRBV27 to TRBJ2-6; 7 bases line up with TRBD1. The trim removed 2 bases at V and 1 base at J, leaving 11 bases unmatched. Germline CDR1 and CDR2: MNHEY and SMNVEV (reference sequence). This CDR3 region has 19 residues. The CDR3 DNA follows: TGTGCCAGCAGTTTACGATCGGGACAGTCCTTTTCTGGGGCCAACGTCCTGACTTTC. Protein: CASSLRSGQSFSGANVLTF.

As for this clone: Mismatch with germline at one junction end may stem from a read error. This chain links TRBV6-1 with TRBJ1-3, with D possibly being TRBD1 (5 bases). In germline, CDR1 is MNHNS, CDR2 SASEGT. This CDR3 region has 13 residues. CDR3 nucleotide sequence: TGTGCCAGCAGTGAATGGCGGGGGGAGGCTACCCATTTT. The encoded protein is CASSEWRGEATHF.

This clone has more than one count but fewer than ten. The DNA for the CDR3 is TGTGCCAGCAGCCCGGGACACTCTAATTCACCCCTCCACTTT. Translated, it gives CASSPGHSNSPLHF. The chain has TRBV5-6 and TRBJ1-6; possible D gene TRBD1, 6 bases. V was trimmed by 4 bases and J by 6 bases, leaving 11 bases between them. The germline V gene encodes CDR1 SGHDT and CDR2 YYEEEE. The length of the CDR3 is 14 residues. The variable domain in full, with the rest retrieved from reference TRBV5-6 and TRBJ1-6, is DAGVTQSPTHLIKTRGQQVTLRCSPKSGHDTVSWYQQALGQGPQFIFQYYEEEERQRGNFPDRFSGHQFPNYSSELNVNALLLGDSALYLCASSPGHSNSPLHFGNGTRLTVT.

The chain employs TRBV5-1 and TRBJ2-7, with 9 bases aligning to TRBD2. Germline V gene data show CDR1 as SGHRS and CDR2 as YFSETQ. The CDR3 loop spans 14 amino acids. V gave up 4 bases and J gave up 1 base; unmatched junction bases: 3. The chain's CDR3 is CASSPTSGSYEQYF. In DNA, the CDR3 is TGCGCCAGCAGCCCAACTAGCGGGTCCTACGAGCAGTACTTC.

V gene TRBV27 combines with J gene TRBJ1-6; D unresolved. The ends were cut back, 2 bases at V and 6 bases at J, with 11 bases in the middle. CDR1 MNHEY and CDR2 SMNVEV come from the germline V gene (reference sequence). CDR3 length equals 15 residues. This chain's CDR3 is CASSLGQTSNSPLHF. The CDR3 nucleotides read TGTGCCAGCAGTTTAGGGCAGACTTCTAATTCACCCCTCCACTTT.

The count of this clone is one. This chain uses TRBV19 with TRBJ1-4; a possible D gene is TRBD1 (6 bases). With 6 bases removed from V and 2 bases from J, the gap between germline ends came to 10 bases. This CDR3 spans 14 amino acids. The germline CDR1 and CDR2 sequences are LNHDA and SQIVND (reference sequence). CDR3 DNA: TGTGCCAGTAGCGTGACAGGCACTAATGAAAAACTGTTTTTT. Translating it yields CASSVTGTNEKLFF.

The chain has TRBV6-6 and TRBJ1-2; possibly TRBD1 for D (6 bases). V lost 5 bases and J lost 8, with 12 bases in between. Germline V lookup: CDR1 MNHNY, CDR2 SVGAGI (reference sequence). The CDR3 has 12 amino acids. CDR3 residues: CASSNRVEGYTF. The CDR3 DNA reads as TGTGCCAGCAGTAACAGGGTAGAGGGCTACACCTTC.

This chain links TRBV29-1 with TRBJ2-1; TRBD1 agrees at 8 bases. After removal of 5 bases from V and 3 bases from J, the junction contained 15 bases not matched to a gene. Germline CDR1 reads SQVTM; CDR2 reads ANQGSEA. The CDR3 is 17 residues long. In DNA, the CDR3 is TGCAGCGTTATGTCCACCGGGACAGGCCACCTCTACAATGAGCAGTTCTTC. Translation: CSVMSTGTGHLYNEQFF.

The chain is built from TRBV29-1 and TRBJ1-1; tentative D call: TRBD1 (6 bases). The germline CDR1 and CDR2 sequences are SQVTM and ANQGSEA. V gave up 5 bases and J gave up 3 bases, with 10 bases separating them. The CDR3 has 12 residues. The CDR3, as DNA: TGCAGCGTTAGACAGGTTGACACTGAAGCTTTCTTT. This sequence encodes CSVRQVDTEAFF.

The rearrangement links TRBV30 to TRBJ2-1; TRBD2 agrees at 11 bases. Germline V gene lookup returns CDR1 GTSNPN and CDR2 SVGIG (reference sequence). Losses at the gene ends were 7 bases for V and 0 bases for J; bases not matched to a gene: 20. This CDR3 has 20 amino acids. The CDR3 nucleotides read TGTGCCTCGTATTCGGCGGTAGCGGGGGGGTTGCCCGGCTCCTACAATGAGCAGTTCTTC. Translated, it gives CASYSAVAGGLPGSYNEQFF. Filled out from reference TRBV30 and TRBJ2-1, the complete variable domain reads SQTIHQWPATLVQPVGSPLSLECTVEGTSNPNLYWYRQAAGRGLQLLFYSVGIGQISSEVPQNLSASRPQDRQFILSSKKLLLSDSGFYLCASYSAVAGGLPGSYNEQFFGPGTRLTVL.

The J gene is TRBJ2-5, the V gene TRBV29-1; perhaps D is TRBD1 or TRBD2 (7 bases each). This CDR3 has 14 amino acids. Between the trimmed V and J ends, which lost 3 bases and 3 bases, there was a span of 14 bases. Germline values: CDR1 SQVTM, CDR2 ANQGSEA. CDR3 protein: CSVDSGGREETQYF. The CDR3 region has the DNA TGCAGCGTTGACTCAGGGGGGAGGGAAGAGACCCAGTACTTC. Full variable domain (missing parts from reference TRBV29-1 and TRBJ2-5): SAVISQKPSRDICQRGTSLTIQCQVDSQVTMMFWYRQQPGQSLTLIATANQGSEATYESGFVIDKFPISRPNLTFSTLTVSNMSPEDSSIYLCSVDSGGREETQYFGPGTRLLVL.

The chain is built from TRBV5-1 and TRBJ2-7; maybe TRBD2 (5 bases). Trimming removed 0 bases at V and 6 bases at J, with 13 bases between. Germline lookup yields CDR1 SGHRS and CDR2 YFSETQ. The CDR3 sequence is 14 residues long. The CDR3 reads CASSLEGVSGEQYF. CDR3 nucleotide sequence: TGCGCCAGCAGCTTGGAGGGAGTTTCGGGCGAGCAGTACTTC.

This clone was observed once. The V and J genes are TRBV5-6 and TRBJ1-2; D ambiguous. Trimming left V 7 bases short and J 4 bases short, with 11 bases between. The CDR3 extends over 12 amino acids. The germline V gene encodes CDR1 SGHDT and CDR2 YYEEEE. This chain's CDR3 is CASGLTTYGYTF. The CDR3 nucleotides are TGTGCCAGCGGGCTGACGACCTATGGCTACACCTTC.

The rearrangement links TRBV2 to TRBJ2-1, with 8 nucleotides matching TRBD1. V shed 8 bases and J 4 bases; nucleotides not matched to a gene: 4. The CDR3 is 13 amino acids. Germline V gene data show CDR1 as SNHLY and CDR2 as FYNNEI. CDR3 bases: TGTGCCAGCCGGGACAGGAGTTACAATGAGCAGTTCTTC. Protein sequence: CASRDRSYNEQFF. Drawing the rest from reference TRBV2 and TRBJ2-1, the complete variable domain is EPEVTQTPSHQVTQMGQEVILRCVPISNHLYFYWYRQILGQKVEFLVSFYNNEISEKSEIFDDQFSVERPDGSNFTLKIRSTKLEDSAMYFCASRDRSYNEQFFGPGTRLTVL.

The rearrangement uses TRBV5-1 and TRBJ2-1, with D unclear. V dropped 0 bases and J dropped 3 bases, with 10 bases sitting between them. CDR3 length: 15 residues. The germline V gene encodes CDR1 SGHRS and CDR2 YFSETQ. The chain's CDR3 is CASSLAPTDYNEQFF. The CDR3 DNA reads TGCGCCAGCAGCTTGGCCCCGACCGACTACAATGAGCAGTTCTTC.

The chain recombines TRBV7-9 with TRBJ1-5; D is ambiguous. The CDR3 length is 14 residues. The V gene lost 1 base and the J gene lost 4 bases, with 8 bases spanning the gap. CDR1 and CDR2 (germline): SEHNR, FQNEAQ (reference sequence). CDR3 sequence reads: CASSLGTQNQPQHF. The CDR3 DNA reads as TGTGCCAGCAGCTTAGGGACTCAGAATCAGCCCCAGCATTTT.

This sequence joins TRBV6-5 and TRBJ2-7; 7 positions match TRBD1. The CDR3 consists of 14 residues. J gave up 2 bases and V 4 bases, and 5 bases lay outside the gene matches. Germline CDR1 is MNHEY and CDR2 is SVGAGI. The CDR3 reads CASSSTGEAYEQYF. The CDR3 region has the DNA TGTGCCAGCAGTTCCACAGGGGAAGCCTACGAGCAGTACTTC.

The rearrangement joins TRBV19 to TRBJ1-6; D ambiguous. Germline CDR1 is LNHDA and CDR2 is SQIVND (reference sequence). The CDR3 contains 14 residues. Trimming took 7 bases from V and 9 from J, leaving 16 bases between them. CDR3 nucleotide sequence: TGTGCCAGTACCCTCGACGAGACGGGTTCACCCCTCCACTTT. It encodes CASTLDETGSPLHF. Supplemented by reference TRBV19 and TRBJ1-6, the full variable domain reads DGGITQSPKYLFRKEGQNVTLSCEQNLNHDAMYWYRQDPGQGLRLIYYSQIVNDFQKGDIAEGYSVSREKKESFPLTVTSAQKNPTAFYLCASTLDETGSPLHFGNGTRLTVT.

CDR3 nucleotide sequence: TGCGCCAGCAGTCAAACTCCTCGGAGCTACAATGAGCAGTTCTTC. Translating it yields CASSQTPRSYNEQFF. The chain combines TRBV23-1 with TRBJ2-1; no clear D gene. TRBV23-1 is an ORF, with its function uncertain. This CDR3 spans 15 amino acids. The germline V and J ends were trimmed by 2 bases and 3 bases, with 11 bases remaining between them.

J is TRBJ1-1 and V is TRBV29-1, with 9 bases that match TRBD1. The V and J ends lost 7 bases and 2 bases, in that order; junction bases with no gene match: 5. This CDR3 contains 13 residues. Germline-derived CDR1 and CDR2 are SQVTM and ANQGSEA. CDR3 loop: CSARQGGNTEAFF. In DNA, the CDR3 is TGCAGCGCCCGACAGGGGGGCAACACTGAAGCTTTCTTT.

V usage is TRBV18 and J usage is TRBJ1-1; no firm D call. Germline CDR1 reads KGHSH; CDR2 reads LQKENI. The CDR3 is 15 residues long. V was clipped by 3 bases and J by 4 bases, with 15 bases between them. CDR3 nucleotide sequence: TGTGCCAGCTCACCTGGTCAGTCCGGGCGCACTGAAGCTTTCTTT. This gives the protein CASSPGQSGRTEAFF. The full variable domain, its missing parts supplied by reference TRBV18 and TRBJ1-1, is NAGVMQNPRHLVRRRGQEARLRCSPMKGHSHVYWYRQLPEEGLKFMVYLQKENIIDESGMPKERFSAEFPKEGPSILRIQQVVRGDSAAYFCASSPGQSGRTEAFFGQGTRLTVV.

CDR3 coding DNA: TGTGCCTGGAGTAGGATCACAGATACGCAGTATTTT. Protein product: CAWSRITDTQYF. The chain combines TRBV30 with TRBJ2-3; D unresolved. V shed 2 bases and J shed 2 bases, with 5 bases lying between them. CDR1 and CDR2 (germline): GTSNPN, SVGIG (reference sequence). This CDR3 is 12 amino acids long. Variable domain in full (rest from reference TRBV30 and TRBJ2-3): SQTIHQWPATLVQPVGSPLSLECTVEGTSNPNLYWYRQAAGRGLQLLFYSVGIGQISSEVPQNLSASRPQDRQFILSSKKLLLSDSGFYLCAWSRITDTQYFGPGTRLTVL.

The CDR3 DNA reads as TGCGCCAGCAGCTCTCAAGTGACAGGGCCAAACACTGAAGCTTTCTTT. The encoded protein is CASSSQVTGPNTEAFF. This chain connects TRBV5-1 to TRBJ1-1; 7 bases match TRBD1. Per the germline V gene, CDR1 is SGHRS and CDR2 is YFSETQ. J was trimmed by 2 bases and V by 3 bases; bases with no gene match: 10. This CDR3 region has 16 residues.

The chain combines TRBV5-1 with TRBJ2-3; 12 bases fit TRBD2. There are 18 residues in the CDR3. Germline CDR1 and CDR2: SGHRS and YFSETQ. V dropped 0 bases and J dropped 1; count of bases not matched to a gene: 6. The CDR3 DNA reads as TGCGCCAGCAGCTTGGAACCTAGCGGGGGGGCAGGCACAGATACGCAGTATTTT. As protein: CASSLEPSGGAGTDTQYF.

The chain joins TRBV5-1 to TRBJ1-1; D not resolved. Germline assignment: CDR1 SGHRS and CDR2 YFSETQ. This CDR3 comprises 15 residues. V dropped 1 base and J dropped 3 bases, with 13 bases sitting between them. The CDR3 region has the DNA TGCGCCAGCAGCTTGACCCTAATCGGAGACACTGAAGCTTTCTTT. It is translated as CASSLTLIGDTEAFF.

The chain carries TRBV4-2 and TRBJ2-4; D is unclear. The CDR3 spans 16 residues. From germline, CDR1 is LGHNA and CDR2 YNFKEQ. With 0 bases removed from V and 0 bases from J, the gap between germline ends came to 9 bases. The DNA of the CDR3 is TGTGCCAGCAGCCAAGATCTGAGGTTAGCCAAAAACATTCAGTACTTC. It encodes CASSQDLRLAKNIQYF.

V gene TRBV6-5 combines with J gene TRBJ2-1, with 8 bases aligning to TRBD1. Trimming cost V 6 bases and J 4 bases; bases outside gene matches: 8. Looked up from germline, CDR1 is MNHEY and CDR2 is SVGAGI. The CDR3 contains 15 residues. The CDR3 coding sequence is TGTGCCAGCAGAAGACGACAGGGGTCGTACAATGAGCAGTTCTTC. Encoded protein: CASRRRQGSYNEQFF.

The chain employs TRBV4-1 and TRBJ1-2; no definite D call. The CDR3 spans 11 residues. Trimming stripped 0 bases from V and 8 bases from J, with 4 bases between. The germline V gene encodes CDR1 MGHRA and CDR2 YSYEKL. The CDR3 nucleotides are TGCGCCAGCAGCCAAGATCTCGGCTACACCTTC. The encoded protein is CASSQDLGYTF.